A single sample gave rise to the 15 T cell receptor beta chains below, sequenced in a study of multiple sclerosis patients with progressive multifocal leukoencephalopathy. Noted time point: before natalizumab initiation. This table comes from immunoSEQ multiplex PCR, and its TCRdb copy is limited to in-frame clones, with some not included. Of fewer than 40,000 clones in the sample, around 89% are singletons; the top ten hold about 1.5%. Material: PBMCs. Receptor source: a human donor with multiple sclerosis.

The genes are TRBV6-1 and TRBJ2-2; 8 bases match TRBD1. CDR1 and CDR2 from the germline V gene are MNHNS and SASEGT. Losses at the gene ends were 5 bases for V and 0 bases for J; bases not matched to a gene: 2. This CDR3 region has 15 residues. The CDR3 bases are TGTGCCAGCAGTCGGGACAGGCCGAACACCGGGGAGCTGTTTTTT. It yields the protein CASSRDRPNTGELFF.

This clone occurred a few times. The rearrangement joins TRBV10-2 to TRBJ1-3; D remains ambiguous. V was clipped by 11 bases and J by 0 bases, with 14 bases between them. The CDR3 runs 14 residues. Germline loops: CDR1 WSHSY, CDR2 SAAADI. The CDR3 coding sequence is TGCGCCTGCTCCCATCCTCCCTCTGGAAACACCATATATTTT. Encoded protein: CACSHPPSGNTIYF.

The CDR3: CASSLPLGNTGELFF. The CDR3 DNA follows: TGTGCCAGCAGCTTGCCCTTGGGGAACACCGGGGAGCTGTTTTTT. The chain uses TRBV5-4 and TRBJ2-2; D is unclear. CDR1 and CDR2 (germline): SGHNT, YYREEE (reference sequence). CDR3 length equals 15 residues. The V gene lost 1 base and the J gene lost 1 base, with 8 bases spanning the gap.

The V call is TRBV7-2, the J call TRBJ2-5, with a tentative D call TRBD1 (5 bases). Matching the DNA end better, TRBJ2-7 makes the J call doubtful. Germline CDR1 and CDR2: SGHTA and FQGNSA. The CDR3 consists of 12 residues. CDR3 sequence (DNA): TGTGCCAGCAGCTTACAGGGCTACGAGCAGTACTTC. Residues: CASSLQGYEQYF.

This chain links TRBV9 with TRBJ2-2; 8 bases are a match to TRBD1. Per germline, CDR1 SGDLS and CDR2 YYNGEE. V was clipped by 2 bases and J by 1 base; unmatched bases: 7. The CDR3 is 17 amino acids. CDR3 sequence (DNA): TGTGCCAGCAGCGTTCAAGGAGGGACAGGGAACACCGGGGAGCTGTTTTTT. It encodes CASSVQGGTGNTGELFF.

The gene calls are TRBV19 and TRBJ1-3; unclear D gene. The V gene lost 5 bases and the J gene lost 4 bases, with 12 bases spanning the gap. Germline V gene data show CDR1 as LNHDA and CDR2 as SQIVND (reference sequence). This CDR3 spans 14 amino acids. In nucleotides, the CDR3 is TGTGCCAGTAGTTACACAGTGGGAGGAAACACCATATATTTT. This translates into CASSYTVGGNTIYF.

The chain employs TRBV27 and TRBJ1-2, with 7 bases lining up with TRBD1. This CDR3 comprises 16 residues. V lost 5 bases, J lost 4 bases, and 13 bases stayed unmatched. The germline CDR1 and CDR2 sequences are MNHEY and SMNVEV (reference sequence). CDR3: CASSPRQGQRAYGYTF. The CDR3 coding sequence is TGTGCCAGCAGTCCAAGACAGGGCCAAAGGGCCTATGGCTACACCTTC.

DNA for the CDR3: TGCGCCAGCGGTTCCGGGACGGCAAAGGGCGAGCAGTACTTC. Its translation is CASGSGTAKGEQYF. The chain recombines TRBV4-1 with TRBJ2-7; D possibly matches TRBD1 or TRBD2 (5 bases each). This CDR3 comprises 14 residues. Trimming took off 8 bases at V and 6 bases at J, with 20 bases between the two ends. Germline V gives CDR1 MGHRA, CDR2 YSYEKL.

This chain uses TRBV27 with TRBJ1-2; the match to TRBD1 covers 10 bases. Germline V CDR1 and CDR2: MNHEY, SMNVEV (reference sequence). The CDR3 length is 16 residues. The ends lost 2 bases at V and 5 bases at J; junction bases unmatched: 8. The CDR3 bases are TGTGCCAGCAGTTTAACGGCGGGACAGGGGCGATATGGCTACACCTTC. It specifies CASSLTAGQGRYGYTF.

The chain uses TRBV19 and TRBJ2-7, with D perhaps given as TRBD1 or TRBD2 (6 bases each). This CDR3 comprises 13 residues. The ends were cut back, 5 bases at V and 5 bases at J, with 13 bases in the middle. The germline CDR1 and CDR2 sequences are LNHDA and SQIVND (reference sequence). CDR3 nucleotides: TGTGCCAGTAGTTCGGGGGCGAGGAACGAGCAGTACTTC. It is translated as CASSSGARNEQYF.

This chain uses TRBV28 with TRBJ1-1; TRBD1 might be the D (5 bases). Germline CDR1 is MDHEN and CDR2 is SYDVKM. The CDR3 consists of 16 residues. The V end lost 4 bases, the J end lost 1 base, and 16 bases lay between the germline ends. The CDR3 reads CASSSLATASNTEAFF. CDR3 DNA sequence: TGTGCCAGCAGTTCCCTCGCGACAGCTTCGAACACTGAAGCTTTCTTT.

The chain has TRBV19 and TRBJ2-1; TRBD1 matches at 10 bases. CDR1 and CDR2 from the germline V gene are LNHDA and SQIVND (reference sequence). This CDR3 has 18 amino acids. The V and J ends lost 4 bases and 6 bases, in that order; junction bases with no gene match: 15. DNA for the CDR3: TGTGCCAGTAGTAGTCCGGGACAGGGGATCCGGCTGGGCAATGAGCAGTTCTTC. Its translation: CASSSPGQGIRLGNEQFF.

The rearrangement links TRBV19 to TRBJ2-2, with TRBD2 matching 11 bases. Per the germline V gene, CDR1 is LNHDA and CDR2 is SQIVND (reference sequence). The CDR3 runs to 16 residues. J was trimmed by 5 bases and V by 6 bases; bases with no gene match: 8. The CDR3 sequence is CASRGSGRAQTGELFF. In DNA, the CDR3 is TGTGCCAGTAGAGGTAGCGGGAGGGCCCAGACCGGGGAGCTGTTTTTT.

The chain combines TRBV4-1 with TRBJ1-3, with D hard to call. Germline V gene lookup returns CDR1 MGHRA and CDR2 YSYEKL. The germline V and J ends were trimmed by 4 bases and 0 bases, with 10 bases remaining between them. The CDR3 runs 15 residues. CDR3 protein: CASSPAVSSGNTIYF. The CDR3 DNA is TGCGCCAGCAGCCCAGCGGTTTCCTCTGGAAACACCATATATTTT.

The CDR3 region is CASSYSGGELNTEAFF. The DNA for the CDR3 is TGTGCCAGCAGTTACTCGGGGGGCGAGTTGAACACTGAAGCTTTCTTT. This chain connects TRBV6-5 to TRBJ1-1, with a possible D match to TRBD1 (6 bases). Per the germline V gene, CDR1 is MNHEY and CDR2 is SVGAGI. Trimming took 0 bases from V and 0 from J, leaving 11 bases between them. This CDR3 has 16 amino acids.